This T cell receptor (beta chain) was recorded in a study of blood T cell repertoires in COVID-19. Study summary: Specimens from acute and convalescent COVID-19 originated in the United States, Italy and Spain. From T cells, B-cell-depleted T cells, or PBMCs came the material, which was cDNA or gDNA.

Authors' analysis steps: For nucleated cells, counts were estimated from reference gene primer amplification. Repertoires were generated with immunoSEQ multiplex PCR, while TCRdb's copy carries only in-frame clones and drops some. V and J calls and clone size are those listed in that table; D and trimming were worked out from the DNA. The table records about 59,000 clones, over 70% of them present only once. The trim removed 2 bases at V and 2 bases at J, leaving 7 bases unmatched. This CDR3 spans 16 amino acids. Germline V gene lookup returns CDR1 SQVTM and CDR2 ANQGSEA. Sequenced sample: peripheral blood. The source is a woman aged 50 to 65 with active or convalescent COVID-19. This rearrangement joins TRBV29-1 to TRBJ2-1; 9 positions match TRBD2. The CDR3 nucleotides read TGCAGCGTTGAATCTTTGACTAGCGGAGCCTACAATGAGCAGTTCTTC. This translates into CSVESLTSGAYNEQFF.